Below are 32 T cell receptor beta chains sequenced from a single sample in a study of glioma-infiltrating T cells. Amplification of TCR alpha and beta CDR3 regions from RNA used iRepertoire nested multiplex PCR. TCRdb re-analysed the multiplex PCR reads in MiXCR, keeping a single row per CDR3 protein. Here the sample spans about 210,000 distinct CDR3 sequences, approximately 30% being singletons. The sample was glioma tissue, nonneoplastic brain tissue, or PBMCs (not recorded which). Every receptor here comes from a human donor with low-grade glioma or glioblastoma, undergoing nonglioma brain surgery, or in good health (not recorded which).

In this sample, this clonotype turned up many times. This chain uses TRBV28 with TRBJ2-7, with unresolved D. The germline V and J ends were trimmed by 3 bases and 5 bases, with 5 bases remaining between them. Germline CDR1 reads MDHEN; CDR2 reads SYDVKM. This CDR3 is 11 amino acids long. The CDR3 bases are TGTGCCAGCAGTTTTTTCCACGAGCAGTACTTC. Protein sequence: CASSFFHEQYF.

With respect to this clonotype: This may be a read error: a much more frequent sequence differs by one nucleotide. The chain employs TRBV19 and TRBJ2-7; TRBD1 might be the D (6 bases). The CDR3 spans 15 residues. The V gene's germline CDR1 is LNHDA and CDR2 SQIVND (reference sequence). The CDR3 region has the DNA TGTTCCAGTAGTATAATCGCAGGGGTATCGGAAGAGCAGTACTTC. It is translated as CSSSIIAGVSEEQYF.

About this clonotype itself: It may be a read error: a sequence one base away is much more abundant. The CDR3 loop reads CARSFNSNEQFF. The CDR3 DNA sequence: TGTGCCAGAAGCTTCAACAGCAATGAGCAGTTCTTC. The chain is built from TRBV7-9 and TRBJ2-7; unclear D gene. The J call may be incorrect, as the DNA end agrees better with TRBJ2-1. This CDR3 comprises 12 residues. Germline V lookup: CDR1 SEHNR, CDR2 FQNEAQ (reference sequence).

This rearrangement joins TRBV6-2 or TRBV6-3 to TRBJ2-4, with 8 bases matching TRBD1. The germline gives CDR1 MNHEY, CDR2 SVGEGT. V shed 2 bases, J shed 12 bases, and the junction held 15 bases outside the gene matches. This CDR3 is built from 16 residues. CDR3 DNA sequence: TGTGCCAGCAGTTACACCCCGACAGGGGTCCTTGACACTCAGTACTTC. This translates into CASSYTPTGVLDTQYF.

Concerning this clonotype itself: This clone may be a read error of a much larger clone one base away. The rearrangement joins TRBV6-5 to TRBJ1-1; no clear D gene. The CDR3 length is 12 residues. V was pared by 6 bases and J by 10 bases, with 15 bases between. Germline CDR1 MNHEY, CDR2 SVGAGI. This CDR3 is CASRKEYLVAFF. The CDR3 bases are TGTGCCAGCAGAAAGGAGTACCTCGTAGCTTTCTTT.

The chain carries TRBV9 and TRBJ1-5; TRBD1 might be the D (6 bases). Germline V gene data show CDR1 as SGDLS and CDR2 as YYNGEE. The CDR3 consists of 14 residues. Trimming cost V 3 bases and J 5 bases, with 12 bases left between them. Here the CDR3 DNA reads TGTGCCAGCAGCGGACAGGAGGAGGATCAGCCCCAGCATTTT. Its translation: CASSGQEEDQPQHF.

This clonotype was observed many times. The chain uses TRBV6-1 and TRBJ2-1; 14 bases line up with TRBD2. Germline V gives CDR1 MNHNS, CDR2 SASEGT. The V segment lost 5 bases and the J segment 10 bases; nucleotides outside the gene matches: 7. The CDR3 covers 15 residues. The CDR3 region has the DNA TGTGCCAGCAGTTCGGGACTAGCGGGAGCTAACGAGCAGTTCTTC. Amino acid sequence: CASSSGLAGANEQFF.

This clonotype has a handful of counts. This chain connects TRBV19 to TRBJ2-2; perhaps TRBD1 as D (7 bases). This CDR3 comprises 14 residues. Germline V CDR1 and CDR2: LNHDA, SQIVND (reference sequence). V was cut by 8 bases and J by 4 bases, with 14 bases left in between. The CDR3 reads CASRRAGGTGELFF. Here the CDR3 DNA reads TGTGCCAGTCGGAGGGCAGGGGGCACCGGGGAGCTGTTTTTT.

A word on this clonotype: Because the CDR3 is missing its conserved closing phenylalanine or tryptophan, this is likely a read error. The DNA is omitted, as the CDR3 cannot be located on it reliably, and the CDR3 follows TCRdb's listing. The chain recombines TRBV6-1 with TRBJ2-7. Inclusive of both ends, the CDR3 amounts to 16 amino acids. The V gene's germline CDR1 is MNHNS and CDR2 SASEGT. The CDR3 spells CASSDLLLLSSYEKYL.

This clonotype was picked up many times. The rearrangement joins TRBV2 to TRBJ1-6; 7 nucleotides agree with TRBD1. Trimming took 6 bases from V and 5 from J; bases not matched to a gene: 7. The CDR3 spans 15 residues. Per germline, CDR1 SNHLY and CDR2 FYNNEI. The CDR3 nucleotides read TGTGCCAGCAGCGCCACCGGGACAGATAATTCACCCCTCCACTTT. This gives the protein CASSATGTDNSPLHF.

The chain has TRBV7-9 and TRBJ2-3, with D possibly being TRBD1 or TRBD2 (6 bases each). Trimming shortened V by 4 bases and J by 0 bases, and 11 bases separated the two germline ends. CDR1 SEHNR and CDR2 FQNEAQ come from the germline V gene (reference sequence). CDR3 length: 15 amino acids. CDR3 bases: TGTGCCAGCAGCTACCGGGGGCGGAGCACAGATACGCAGTATTTT. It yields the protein CASSYRGRSTDTQYF.

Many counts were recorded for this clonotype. CDR3 region: CASWARENTEAFF. The CDR3 bases are TGTGCCAGCTGGGCCAGGGAGAACACTGAAGCTTTCTTT. V usage is TRBV27 and J usage is TRBJ1-1; possibly TRBD1 for D (5 bases). The CDR3 covers 13 residues. Per germline, CDR1 MNHEY and CDR2 SMNVEV (reference sequence). V was shortened by 8 bases and J by 1 base, with 11 bases between the two germline ends.

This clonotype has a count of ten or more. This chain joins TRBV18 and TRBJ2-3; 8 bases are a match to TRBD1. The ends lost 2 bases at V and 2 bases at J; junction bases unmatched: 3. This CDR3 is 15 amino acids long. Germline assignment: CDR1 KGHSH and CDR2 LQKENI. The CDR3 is CASSPSDRVTDTQYF. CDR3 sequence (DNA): TGTGCCAGCTCACCATCGGACAGGGTCACAGATACGCAGTATTTT.

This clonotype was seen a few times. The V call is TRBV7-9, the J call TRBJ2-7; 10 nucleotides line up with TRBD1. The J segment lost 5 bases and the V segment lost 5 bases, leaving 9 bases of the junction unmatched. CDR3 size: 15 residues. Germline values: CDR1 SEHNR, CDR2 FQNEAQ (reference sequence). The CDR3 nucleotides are TGTGCCAGCAGCCCGAAGACAGGGGGCGGCGACGAGCAGTACTTC. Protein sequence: CASSPKTGGGDEQYF.

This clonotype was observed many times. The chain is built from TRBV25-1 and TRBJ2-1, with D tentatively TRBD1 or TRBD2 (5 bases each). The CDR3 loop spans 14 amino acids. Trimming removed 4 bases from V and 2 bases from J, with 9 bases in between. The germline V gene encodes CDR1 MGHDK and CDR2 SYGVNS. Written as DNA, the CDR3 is TGTGCCAGCAGTGGGGACGTAACCTACAATGAGCAGTTCTTC. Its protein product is CASSGDVTYNEQFF.

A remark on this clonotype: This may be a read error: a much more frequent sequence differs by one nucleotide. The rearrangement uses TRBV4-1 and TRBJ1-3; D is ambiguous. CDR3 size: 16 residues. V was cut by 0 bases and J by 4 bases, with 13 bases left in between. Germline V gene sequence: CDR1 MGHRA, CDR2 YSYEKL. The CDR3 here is CASSQDRPTGGNTIYF. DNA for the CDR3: TGCGCCAGCAGCCAAGATAGGCCCACTGGGGGAAACACCATATATTTT.

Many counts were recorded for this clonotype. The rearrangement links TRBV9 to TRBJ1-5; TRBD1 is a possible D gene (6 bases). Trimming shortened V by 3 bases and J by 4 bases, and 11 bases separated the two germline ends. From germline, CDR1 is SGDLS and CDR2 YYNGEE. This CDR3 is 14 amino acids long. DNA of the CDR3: TGTGCCAGCAGCGGCGGACAGCTAAATCAGCCCCAGCATTTT. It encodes CASSGGQLNQPQHF.

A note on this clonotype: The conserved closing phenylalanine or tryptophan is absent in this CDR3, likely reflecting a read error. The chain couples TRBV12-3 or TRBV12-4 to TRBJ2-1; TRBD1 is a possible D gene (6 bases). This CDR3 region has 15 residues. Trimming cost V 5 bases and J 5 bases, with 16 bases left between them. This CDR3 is CASSPSDSFNNEQFS. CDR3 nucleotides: TGTGCCAGCAGTCCCTCGGACAGCTTCAACAATGAGCAGTTCTCC.

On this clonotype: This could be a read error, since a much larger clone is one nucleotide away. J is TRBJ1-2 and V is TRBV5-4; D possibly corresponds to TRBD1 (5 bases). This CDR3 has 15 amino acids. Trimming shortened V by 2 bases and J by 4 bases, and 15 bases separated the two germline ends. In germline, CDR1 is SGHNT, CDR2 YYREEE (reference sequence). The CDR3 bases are TGTGCCAGCAGCTTTTACCGGGACGGGGTCTATGGCTACACCTTC. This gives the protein CASSFYRDGVYGYTF.

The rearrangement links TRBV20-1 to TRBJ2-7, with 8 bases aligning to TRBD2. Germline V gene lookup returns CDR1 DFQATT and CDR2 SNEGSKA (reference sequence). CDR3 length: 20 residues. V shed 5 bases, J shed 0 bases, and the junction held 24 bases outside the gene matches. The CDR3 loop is CSAQPPPGGLVGLSSYEQYF. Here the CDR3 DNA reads TGCAGTGCTCAACCCCCGCCGGGGGGACTAGTGGGCTTGAGCTCCTACGAGCAGTACTTC.

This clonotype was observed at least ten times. CDR3 sequence: CASRSAASRPTEAFF. In DNA form, the CDR3 reads TGTGCCAGCAGATCGGCGGCGAGCAGACCCACTGAAGCTTTCTTT. This chain uses TRBV6-2 or TRBV6-3 with TRBJ1-1; D is unresolved. Deletions cut 6 bases from V and 4 bases from J, with 18 bases between. Per the germline V gene, CDR1 is MNHEY and CDR2 is SVGEGT. The CDR3 runs 15 residues.

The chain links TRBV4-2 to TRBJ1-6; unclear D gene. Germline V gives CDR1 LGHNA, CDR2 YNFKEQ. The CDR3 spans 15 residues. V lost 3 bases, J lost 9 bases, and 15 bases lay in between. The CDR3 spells CASSQVTTGSSPLHF. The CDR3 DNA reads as TGTGCCAGCAGCCAGGTCACGACTGGGAGTTCACCCCTCCACTTT.

CDR3 residues: CASSGLAVTLLEQYF. DNA for the CDR3: TGTGCCAGCAGCGGACTAGCGGTTACCCTTCTGGAGCAGTACTTC. The rearrangement links TRBV12-3 or TRBV12-4 to TRBJ2-7; 10 nucleotides agree with TRBD2. After removal of 6 bases from V and 7 bases from J, the junction contained 12 bases not matched to a gene. The CDR3 has 15 residues.

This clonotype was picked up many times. CDR3 protein: CASSSGGNEQFF. CDR3 DNA sequence: TGCGCCAGCAGCTCAGGGGGCAATGAGCAGTTCTTC. The chain joins TRBV4-1 to TRBJ2-1; 7 nucleotides line up with TRBD1. V shed 5 bases and J 6 bases; nucleotides not matched to a gene: 1. The germline CDR1 and CDR2 sequences are MGHRA and YSYEKL. The CDR3 covers 12 residues.

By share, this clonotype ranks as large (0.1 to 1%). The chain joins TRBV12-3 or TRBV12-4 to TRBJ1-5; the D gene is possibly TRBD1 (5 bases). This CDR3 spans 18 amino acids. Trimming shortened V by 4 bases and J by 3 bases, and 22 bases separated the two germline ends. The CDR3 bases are TGTGCCAGCAGTTCAGAGTTCATCCAGGGTGGCCCCAATCAGCCCCAGCATTTT. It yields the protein CASSSEFIQGGPNQPQHF.

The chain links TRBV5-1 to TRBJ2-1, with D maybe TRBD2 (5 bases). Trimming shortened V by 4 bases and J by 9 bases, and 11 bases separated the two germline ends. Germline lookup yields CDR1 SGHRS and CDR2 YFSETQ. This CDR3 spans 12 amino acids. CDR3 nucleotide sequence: TGCGCCAGCAGCGACCGGGCGGGTGAGCAGTTCTTC. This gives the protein CASSDRAGEQFF.

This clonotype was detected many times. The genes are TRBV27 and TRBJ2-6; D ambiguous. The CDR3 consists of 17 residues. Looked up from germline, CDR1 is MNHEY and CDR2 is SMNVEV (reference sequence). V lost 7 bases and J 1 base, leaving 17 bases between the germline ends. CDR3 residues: CASTTSRTPSGANVLTF. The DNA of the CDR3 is TGTGCCAGCACCACATCCAGGACGCCTTCTGGGGCCAACGTCCTGACTTTC.

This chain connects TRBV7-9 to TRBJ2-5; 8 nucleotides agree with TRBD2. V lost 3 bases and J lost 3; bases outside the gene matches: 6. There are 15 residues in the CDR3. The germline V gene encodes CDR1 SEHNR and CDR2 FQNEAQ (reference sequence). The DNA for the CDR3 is TGTGCCAGCAGCTTCCCAGGACTAGCCAAAGAGACCCAGTACTTC. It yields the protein CASSFPGLAKETQYF. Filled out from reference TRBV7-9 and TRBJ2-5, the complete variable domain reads DTGVSQNPRHKITKRGQNVTFRCDPISEHNRLYWYRQTLGQGPEFLTYFQNEAQLEKSRLLSDRFSAERPKGSFSTLEIQRTEQGDSAMYLCASSFPGLAKETQYFGPGTRLLVL.

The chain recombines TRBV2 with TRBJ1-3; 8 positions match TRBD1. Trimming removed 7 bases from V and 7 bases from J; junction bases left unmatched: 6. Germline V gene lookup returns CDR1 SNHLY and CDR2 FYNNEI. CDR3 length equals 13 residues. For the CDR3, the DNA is TGTGCCAGCATCGACGGACAGGGCAACACCATATATTTT. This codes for CASIDGQGNTIYF.

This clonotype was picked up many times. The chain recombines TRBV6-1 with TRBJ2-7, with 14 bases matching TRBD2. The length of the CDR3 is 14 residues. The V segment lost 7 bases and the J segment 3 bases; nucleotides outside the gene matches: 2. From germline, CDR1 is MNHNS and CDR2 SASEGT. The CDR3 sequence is CASTGLAGGYEQYF. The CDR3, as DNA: TGTGCCAGCACAGGACTAGCGGGAGGCTACGAGCAGTACTTC.

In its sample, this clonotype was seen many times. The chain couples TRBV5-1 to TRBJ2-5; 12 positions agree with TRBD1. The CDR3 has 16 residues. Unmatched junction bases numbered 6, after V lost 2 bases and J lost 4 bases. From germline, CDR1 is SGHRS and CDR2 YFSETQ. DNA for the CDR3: TGCGCCAGCAGCTTCGCCGGGACAGGGGGCGGAGAGACCCAGTACTTC. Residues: CASSFAGTGGGETQYF.

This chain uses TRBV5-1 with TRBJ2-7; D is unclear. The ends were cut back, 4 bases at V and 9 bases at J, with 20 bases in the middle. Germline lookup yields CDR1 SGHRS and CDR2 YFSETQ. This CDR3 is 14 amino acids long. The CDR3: CASSPGDGSLWQYF. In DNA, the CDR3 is TGCGCCAGCAGCCCTGGGGATGGTTCTTTGTGGCAGTACTTC.